Below, 26 T cell receptor beta chains from the same sample are listed, as sequenced in a study of post-analysis software for immune sequencing data. TCR beta cDNA libraries had unique molecular identifiers. TCRdb re-analysed the PCR reads in MiXCR, keeping a single row per CDR3 protein. The repertoire has about 620,000 distinct CDR3 sequences, about 40% of them found once; the top ten carry about 1.8%. No cognate antigen is known for these TCRs. Broader study findings: Five or six TRBV segments, TRBV5-6, TRBV5-1 and TRBV20-1 among them, were found more frequent in patients than controls.

Material: blood. These receptors came from a girl aged 10 to 17 with multiple sclerosis.

There are a few counts of this clonotype. V is TRBV10-3 and J is TRBJ2-1; TRBD2 matches 11 bases. There are 13 residues in the CDR3. CDR1 and CDR2 (germline): ENHRY, SYGVKD. J lost 6 bases, V lost 7 bases, and 2 bases had no gene match. CDR3 in amino acids: CAINSGRANEQFF. The CDR3 DNA follows: TGTGCCATCAATAGCGGGAGGGCCAATGAGCAGTTCTTC.

V and J are TRBV24-1 and TRBJ2-1, with 12 bases that match TRBD2. The CDR3 contains 21 residues. Germline-derived CDR1 and CDR2 are KGHDR and SFDVKD. The ends lost 4 bases at V and 0 bases at J; junction bases unmatched: 15. The CDR3 bases are TGTGCCACCAGTGACCGTAAGGCTAGCGGGAGGGCCGGGAGCTCCTACAATGAGCAGTTCTTC. Protein product: CATSDRKASGRAGSSYNEQFF.

A few counts support this clonotype. The V call is TRBV7-8, the J call TRBJ1-2, with a possible D match to TRBD1 (6 bases). CDR1 is SGHVS, CDR2 FQNEAQ, per germline. This CDR3 region has 17 residues. V was clipped by 1 base and J by 4 bases, with 19 bases between them. The CDR3: CASSLGIGGLGAYGYTF. As DNA, the CDR3 is TGTGCCAGCAGCTTAGGCATCGGGGGGCTCGGGGCCTATGGCTACACCTTC.

The gene calls are TRBV2 and TRBJ2-7, with unresolved D. This CDR3 contains 13 residues. The germline V gene has CDR1 SNHLY and CDR2 FYNNEI. V was clipped by 2 bases and J by 7 bases, with 12 bases between them. CDR3 residues: CASSELGTKEQYF. The CDR3 nucleotides read TGTGCCAGCAGTGAACTCGGAACGAAAGAGCAGTACTTC.

There are a few counts of this clonotype. The chain joins TRBV6-5 to TRBJ1-5, with a weak D call TRBD1 (5 bases). V lost 6 bases, J lost 0 bases, and 12 bases lay in between. The germline V gene has CDR1 MNHEY and CDR2 SVGAGI. The CDR3 loop spans 15 amino acids. The CDR3 DNA sequence: TGTGCCAGCAGCCAGGGACTGACTAGCAATCAGCCCCAGCATTTT. Its translation: CASSQGLTSNQPQHF.

The chain links TRBV20-1 to TRBJ2-1; TRBD2 matches 9 bases. This CDR3 region has 14 residues. After removal of 3 bases from V and 6 bases from J, the junction contained 6 bases not matched to a gene. Germline V gene sequence: CDR1 DFQATT, CDR2 SNEGSKA (reference sequence). The DNA for the CDR3 is TGCAGTGCTAGCAGACTAGCGGCTGGCAATGAGCAGTTCTTC. This gives the protein CSASRLAAGNEQFF.

V gene TRBV12-3 or TRBV12-4 combines with J gene TRBJ1-4, with D perhaps TRBD1 (5 bases). The CDR3 covers 14 residues. Deletions cut 5 bases from V and 5 bases from J, with 12 bases between. The CDR3 spells CASSRGQLNEKLFF. The CDR3 bases are TGTGCCAGCAGTCGGGGCCAGCTAAATGAAAAACTGTTTTTT.

The J gene is TRBJ2-7, the V gene TRBV18; TRBD1 agrees at 9 bases. Germline CDR1 is KGHSH and CDR2 is LQKENI. This CDR3 has 15 residues. V was pared by 1 base and J by 4 bases, with 5 bases of the junction left unmatched. CDR3 amino acids: CASSPRETGGYEQYF. The CDR3 DNA reads as TGTGCCAGCTCACCACGAGAGACAGGGGGATACGAGCAGTACTTC.

This clonotype has just one count. The chain carries TRBV7-9 and TRBJ2-1, with 7 positions matching TRBD2. The J call may be incorrect, as the DNA end agrees better with TRBJ2-7. The V gene's germline CDR1 is SEHNR and CDR2 FQNEAQ (reference sequence). The length of the CDR3 is 16 residues. The CDR3 DNA is TGTGCCAGCAGCCCGGGGGGAGGAACACTCTACAATGAGCAGTACTTC. It yields the protein CASSPGGGTLYNEQYF.

This chain connects TRBV5-1 to TRBJ1-4, with D possibly being TRBD1 (6 bases). Germline CDR1 and CDR2: SGHRS and YFSETQ. The CDR3 runs 14 residues. Deletions cut 4 bases from V and 3 bases from J, with 10 bases between. The CDR3 region is CASSPGVANEKLFF. The CDR3 nucleotides read TGCGCCAGCAGCCCAGGGGTGGCTAATGAAAAACTGTTTTTT.

This chain uses TRBV9 with TRBJ1-6; D gene unclear. Between the trimmed V and J ends, which lost 7 bases and 7 bases, there was a span of 9 bases. Germline V gene lookup returns CDR1 SGDLS and CDR2 YYNGEE. The CDR3 covers 12 residues. The CDR3 reads CASETRNSPLHF. For the CDR3, the DNA is TGTGCCAGCGAAACGAGGAATTCACCCCTCCACTTT.

This clonotype was counted a few times. This chain uses TRBV7-9 with TRBJ2-7; possibly TRBD2 for D (6 bases). The germline V and J ends were trimmed by 11 bases and 2 bases, with 19 bases remaining between them. Per the germline V gene, CDR1 is SEHNR and CDR2 is FQNEAQ (reference sequence). The CDR3 is 14 amino acids. The CDR3 spells CAYAGPHTTYEQYF. DNA of the CDR3: TGTGCCTACGCGGGGCCGCACACCACCTACGAGCAGTACTTC.

This clonotype was recorded a few times. The rearrangement uses TRBV4-1 and TRBJ1-2, with 8 bases lining up with TRBD1. V shed 4 bases, J shed 8 bases, and the junction held 12 bases outside the gene matches. CDR3 size: 15 residues. CDR1 MGHRA and CDR2 YSYEKL come from the germline V gene. The CDR3 sequence is CASSPADRETRGYTF. The CDR3 DNA reads as TGCGCCAGCAGCCCGGCGGACAGGGAGACGAGGGGCTACACCTTC.

The chain employs TRBV7-6 and TRBJ2-5, with D unclear. V lost 0 bases to trimming and J lost 5 bases, with 10 bases between them. The CDR3 runs to 14 residues. Germline values: CDR1 SGHVS, CDR2 FNYEAQ. The CDR3 region is CASSLALEVETQYF. The CDR3 DNA reads TGTGCCAGCAGCTTAGCGTTAGAGGTGGAGACCCAGTACTTC.

The chain uses TRBV4-1 and TRBJ2-4; no definite D call. The germline CDR1 and CDR2 sequences are MGHRA and YSYEKL. V lost 0 bases to trimming and J lost 13 bases, with 10 bases between them. The CDR3 runs 12 residues. The CDR3 bases are TGCGCCAGCAGCCAAGATCTGCTTGGGCAGTACTTC. As protein: CASSQDLLGQYF.

The CDR3 nucleotides are TGTGCCAGCAGTTTGGTGGGGATCCAGCCCCAGCATTTT. Encoded protein: CASSLVGIQPQHF. The chain combines TRBV12-3 or TRBV12-4 with TRBJ1-5; D not certain. This CDR3 is 13 amino acids long. V lost 3 bases and J lost 7, with 10 bases in between.

This clonotype was picked up a small number of times. This chain links TRBV7-2 with TRBJ1-2, with TRBD1 matching over 7 bases. The CDR3 runs 14 residues. J gave up 4 bases and V 4 bases, and 6 bases lay outside the gene matches. Germline CDR1 and CDR2: SGHTA and FQGNSA. The DNA for the CDR3 is TGTGCCAGCAGCTCACCAAGGGGGCTCTATGGCTACACCTTC. It translates to CASSSPRGLYGYTF.

V is TRBV10-3 and J is TRBJ2-3; TRBD2 agrees at 14 bases. Germline CDR1 reads ENHRY; CDR2 reads SYGVKD. The CDR3 length is 17 residues. V gave up 6 bases and J gave up 2 bases; unmatched junction bases: 7. The CDR3 nucleotides read TGTGCCATCAGGACTAGCGGGAGGGAGGCTTACACAGATACGCAGTATTTT. Amino acids: CAIRTSGREAYTDTQYF.

The chain combines TRBV7-8 with TRBJ2-7; D tentatively reads TRBD1 or TRBD2 (7 bases each). From germline, CDR1 is SGHVS and CDR2 FQNEAQ. V shed 4 bases and J shed 6 bases, with 25 bases lying between them. The CDR3 runs 17 residues. The CDR3 bases are TGTGCCAGCAGCTCCCAGGGGGGGCTAGTTTCATCATCCGAGCAGTACTTC. Protein: CASSSQGGLVSSSEQYF.

The chain has TRBV11-2 and TRBJ2-5, with TRBD2 matching 8 bases. Trimming at V came to 6 bases and at J to 4 bases, leaving 7 bases not matched to a gene. The V gene's germline CDR1 is SGHAT and CDR2 FQNNGV. The CDR3 spans 14 residues. The DNA for the CDR3 is TGTGCCAGCAGGGGGCCGGGAGGGCCAGAGACCCAGTACTTC. It specifies CASRGPGGPETQYF.

The genes are TRBV6-2 or TRBV6-3 and TRBJ2-7; tentatively, D is TRBD1 (7 bases). The germline CDR1 and CDR2 sequences are MNHEY and SVGEGT. There are 13 residues in the CDR3. V gave up 5 bases and J gave up 6 bases, with 14 bases separating them. The CDR3, as DNA: TGTGCCAGCAGTCCAGGGGGGCAGGGCGAGCAGTACTTC. Translation gives CASSPGGQGEQYF.

The gene calls are TRBV20-1 and TRBJ2-3; D tentatively reads TRBD1 or TRBD2 (5 bases each). V lost 5 bases, J lost 4 bases, and 13 bases lay in between. From germline, CDR1 is DFQATT and CDR2 SNEGSKA (reference sequence). The CDR3 sequence is 13 residues long. CDR3 bases: TGCAGTGCTCCCGTGGGGGTAGCAGATACGCAGTATTTT. Residues: CSAPVGVADTQYF.

V gene TRBV5-6 combines with J gene TRBJ2-5, with D perhaps matching TRBD2 (5 bases). Germline V gene sequence: CDR1 SGHDT, CDR2 YYEEEE. The CDR3 covers 13 residues. Trimming removed 5 bases at V and 11 bases at J, with 19 bases between. CDR3 protein: CASSPGVAVGQYF. The CDR3 coding sequence is TGTGCCAGCAGTCCCGGGGTAGCCGTAGGGCAGTACTTC.

This clonotype was found a few times. Its ends do not fully match the called genes, so a read error is possible. The chain employs TRBV5-6 and TRBJ1-2; unclear D gene. CDR1 and CDR2 from the germline V gene are SGHDT and YYEEEE. The CDR3 covers 12 residues. In nucleotides, the CDR3 is TGTGCCGGCAGCCCGGGGTTTGCGAGCTACACCTTC. This gives the protein CAGSPGFASYTF.

The chain uses TRBV2 and TRBJ1-6, with 11 bases identical to TRBD1. Germline V lookup: CDR1 SNHLY, CDR2 FYNNEI. After removal of 6 bases from V and 13 bases from J, the junction contained 8 bases not matched to a gene. The CDR3 totals 14 residues. The CDR3 DNA follows: TGTGCCAGCAGGGGCTGGACAGGGGGCTTTCCCCTCCACTTT. This codes for CASRGWTGGFPLHF.

A note on this clonotype: The junction differs from germline at one of its ends, possibly a read error. The chain is built from TRBV9 and TRBJ2-4; TRBD2 matches 7 bases. Germline-derived CDR1 and CDR2 are SGDLS and YYNGEE. This CDR3 is built from 17 residues. The CDR3 reads CVSSPRGLAEAKNIQYF. The CDR3 DNA follows: TGTGTCAGCAGCCCGAGGGGTCTAGCGGAAGCCAAAAACATTCAGTACTTC.